A single sample is the source of the 13 T cell receptor beta chains below, sequenced in a study of T cells in Graves' hyperthyroidism and ophthalmopathy. The CDR3 regions of TCR beta were amplified from RNA transcripts. When the TCR CDR3 underwent first-round RT-PCR, the HTBI primer set was used. TCRdb redid the calling of the multiplex PCR reads with MiXCR, one entry per CDR3 protein. The repertoire consists of about 520,000 distinct CDR3 sequences, with under 25% occurring once and the leading ten covering more than 25%. The sample taken for sequencing was blood. These TCRs come from a man aged 18 to 29 with Graves' hyperthyroidism.

The V call is TRBV27, the J call TRBJ2-7; possibly TRBD2 for D (5 bases). Between the trimmed V and J ends, which lost 6 bases and 2 bases, there was a span of 14 bases. The CDR3 covers 14 residues. Germline V gene data show CDR1 as MNHEY and CDR2 as SMNVEV (reference sequence). This CDR3 is CASSLQIGTYEQYF. Here the CDR3 DNA reads TGTGCCAGCAGCTTACAGATCGGGACCTACGAGCAGTACTTC.

In its sample, this clonotype was seen many times. The V and J genes are TRBV20-1 and TRBJ2-5; D possibly uses TRBD1 or TRBD2 (5 bases each). Germline V gives CDR1 DFQATT, CDR2 SNEGSKA (reference sequence). The CDR3 is 13 residues long. Trimming took off 3 bases at V and 4 bases at J, with 12 bases between the two ends. The CDR3 protein is CSASHPGRETQYF. The CDR3 nucleotides are TGCAGTGCTAGTCACCCAGGGAGAGAGACCCAGTACTTC.

This chain uses TRBV27 with TRBJ2-7; 7 bases fit TRBD1. Germline V gene sequence: CDR1 MNHEY, CDR2 SMNVEV (reference sequence). V shed 4 bases, J shed 4 bases, and the junction held 10 bases outside the gene matches. The CDR3 has 15 residues. The CDR3: CASSSGTALTYEQYF. For the CDR3, the DNA is TGTGCCAGCAGTTCCGGGACAGCTCTAACTTACGAGCAGTACTTC.

This clonotype has just a few counts. CDR3 sequence: CASSRPERGGSEAFF. The CDR3 DNA reads TGTGCCAGCAGCCGCCCCGAGAGGGGAGGTTCTGAAGCTTTCTTT. The chain has TRBV7-9 and TRBJ1-1; TRBD1 might be the D (5 bases). Germline V gene data show CDR1 as SEHNR and CDR2 as FQNEAQ (reference sequence). V lost 5 bases and J 6 bases, leaving 19 bases between the germline ends. The CDR3 runs 15 residues.

Many counts were recorded for this clonotype. This sequence joins TRBV12-3 or TRBV12-4 and TRBJ1-1, with TRBD1 identical over 7 bases. The CDR3 contains 14 residues. Trimming took 3 bases from V and 3 from J; bases not matched to a gene: 4. CDR3 sequence reads: CASSLNRGHTEAFF. In nucleotides, the CDR3 is TGTGCCAGCAGTTTGAACAGGGGACACACTGAAGCTTTCTTT.

V is TRBV25-1 and J is TRBJ2-7; 11 nucleotides line up with TRBD1. J lost 3 bases, V lost 4 bases, and 5 bases had no gene match. The CDR3 runs to 15 residues. Germline V gene lookup returns CDR1 MGHDK and CDR2 SYGVNS. The CDR3 region is CASSGDRGNNYEQYF. CDR3 nucleotides: TGTGCCAGCAGTGGGGACAGGGGGAATAACTACGAGCAGTACTTC.

This clonotype was counted between two and nine times. The rearrangement uses TRBV28 and TRBJ1-6; TRBD1 might be the D (5 bases). The germline gives CDR1 MDHEN, CDR2 SYDVKM. Trimming removed 6 bases from V and 7 bases from J, with 13 bases in between. This CDR3 contains 14 residues. The CDR3 reads CASSQGLGNSPLHF. For the CDR3, the DNA is TGTGCCAGCAGCCAGGGTTTGGGGAATTCACCCCTCCACTTT.

This clonotype was counted ten times or more. The chain is built from TRBV6-1 and TRBJ2-5; D is uncertain. Germline V gene data show CDR1 as MNHNS and CDR2 as SASEGT. There are 14 residues in the CDR3. Between the trimmed V and J ends, which lost 1 base and 7 bases, there was a span of 13 bases. Written as DNA, the CDR3 is TGTGCCAGCAGTGAAGTATCCGTCCTCGGGACCCAGTACTTC. Residues: CASSEVSVLGTQYF.

This clonotype appeared a few times. This sequence joins TRBV18 and TRBJ2-7, with D hard to call. The V end lost 2 bases, the J end lost 2 bases, and 13 bases lay between the germline ends. The germline gives CDR1 KGHSH, CDR2 LQKENI. The CDR3 has 15 amino acids. The CDR3, as DNA: TGTGCCAGCTCACCAGGGGTCGGCGGAACCTACGAGCAGTACTTC. It yields the protein CASSPGVGGTYEQYF. The whole variable domain, filled in from reference TRBV18 and TRBJ2-7, reads NAGVMQNPRHLVRRRGQEARLRCSPMKGHSHVYWYRQLPEEGLKFMVYLQKENIIDESGMPKERFSAEFPKEGPSILRIQQVVRGDSAAYFCASSPGVGGTYEQYFGPGTRLTVT.

This clonotype has a count of ten or more. The gene calls are TRBV6-1 and TRBJ1-2, with TRBD1 as a possible D gene (5 bases). Trimming took off 5 bases at V and 1 base at J, with 8 bases between the two ends. This CDR3 comprises 13 residues. Germline CDR1 and CDR2: MNHNS and SASEGT. The CDR3 nucleotides read TGTGCCAGCAGTATGGACAATAACTATGGCTACACCTTC. Its translation: CASSMDNNYGYTF.

This clonotype was observed at least ten times. The J gene is TRBJ2-7, the V gene TRBV28; D ambiguous. The CDR3 length is 12 residues. CDR1 is MDHEN and CDR2 is SYDVKM in the germline V gene. Trimming left V 2 bases short and J 6 bases short, with 8 bases between. The chain's CDR3 is CASSLRASEQYF. CDR3 coding DNA: TGTGCCAGCAGTTTAAGGGCAAGCGAGCAGTACTTC.

This clonotype was counted between two and nine times. The chain combines TRBV20-1 with TRBJ1-5; no reliable D call. This CDR3 has 14 residues. Germline-derived CDR1 and CDR2 are DFQATT and SNEGSKA (reference sequence). V was clipped by 3 bases and J by 8 bases, with 17 bases between them. The CDR3 spells CSARSPVEREPQHF. CDR3 bases: TGCAGTGCTAGGAGTCCAGTTGAAAGGGAGCCCCAGCATTTT.

This clonotype was picked up many times. The chain is built from TRBV27 and TRBJ1-2, with D perhaps TRBD1 (6 bases). CDR1 and CDR2 from the germline V gene are MNHEY and SMNVEV (reference sequence). V was shortened by 6 bases and J by 7 bases, with 24 bases between the two germline ends. There are 16 residues in the CDR3. CDR3 DNA: TGTGCCAGCAGGACCCCCCGGGGCAGGGGAATAGGTGGCTACACCTTC. It is translated as CASRTPRGRGIGGYTF.